This T cell receptor beta chain stems from a study of blood T cell repertoires in COVID-19. On the study more broadly: Samples of COVID-19 (acute and convalescent) were obtained from the United States, Italy and Spain. From T cells, B-cell-depleted T cells, or PBMCs came the material, which was cDNA or gDNA.

Enrolment of Seattle patients took place during active infection, and they were followed longitudinally. Original processing notes: Reference gene primer amplification gave estimated nucleated cell counts. Generated by immunoSEQ multiplex PCR, the TCRdb table keeps only in-frame clones and is missing some. For V, J and clone size, that table is used; D and trimming come from the DNA. The repertoire has 300,000 to 350,000 clones, more than 70% of them found once; the top ten carry around 4%. The germline V gene encodes CDR1 SNHLY and CDR2 FYNNEI. After removal of 2 bases from V and 4 bases from J, the junction contained 7 bases not matched to a gene. The CDR3 covers 15 residues.

Specimen: peripheral blood. The chain has TRBV2 and TRBJ1-2; 7 bases are a match to TRBD1. The TCR sequence derives from a woman aged 55-69 years with COVID-19, enrolled during active disease. CDR3 sequence: CASSERKGTAYGYTF. CDR3 coding DNA: TGTGCCAGCAGTGAAAGAAAAGGGACAGCCTATGGCTACACCTTC.